What follows are 4 T cell receptor beta chains derived from one specimen sequenced in a study of control samples from healthy donors and cancer patients. TCRdb's copy holds only in-frame clones and misses some; the assay was immunoSEQ multiplex PCR. The table shows fewer than 250,000 clones, with roughly nine tenths occurring only once. The sequenced material came from blood. The receptors derive from a young man in good health.

As DNA, the CDR3 is TGTGCCAGCAGCTTAAATGTGGGCTACGAGCAGTACTTC. It is translated as CASSLNVGYEQYF. V gene TRBV7-3 combines with J gene TRBJ2-7; no clear D. Germline V lookup: CDR1 SGHTA, CDR2 FQGTGA. This CDR3 spans 13 amino acids. Trimming pared 1 base from V and 3 bases from J, leaving 7 bases between.

V is TRBV9 and J is TRBJ2-3; D may correspond to TRBD1 or TRBD2 (5 bases each). Germline V CDR1 and CDR2: SGDLS, YYNGEE. CDR3 size: 17 residues. Trimming pared 5 bases from V and 1 base from J, leaving 20 bases between. CDR3 in DNA: TGTGCCAGCAGTTCACCGGGACCCTTCGGGGGCACAGATACGCAGTATTTT. Translation gives CASSSPGPFGGTDTQYF.

The CDR3: CASSQGTASPGELFF. In DNA form, the CDR3 reads TGTGCCAGCAGCCAAGGGACCGCCAGCCCCGGGGAGCTGTTTTTT. V and J are TRBV3-1 (or the pseudogene TRBV3-2) and TRBJ2-2; D call uncertain. Trimming took 1 base from V and 6 from J, leaving 12 bases between them. Germline CDR1 is LGHDT and CDR2 is YNNKEL (reference sequence). This CDR3 has 15 amino acids.

This clone appeared a single time. The chain employs TRBV5-4 and TRBJ1-6; D may be TRBD1 (5 bases). The V end lost 1 base, the J end lost 2 bases, and 16 bases lay between the germline ends. The germline CDR1 and CDR2 sequences are SGHNT and YYREEE (reference sequence). This CDR3 spans 18 amino acids. The CDR3 DNA is TGTGCCAGCAGCTTGAAGAGGGGATCAGTAGCCTATAATTCACCCCTCCACTTT. It is translated as CASSLKRGSVAYNSPLHF.